This T cell receptor (beta chain) was documented in a study of Ad26.COV2.S vaccination and SARS-CoV-2 variants. In the study overall: Participants got Ad26.COV2.S intramuscularly, once or twice 56 days apart.

Study observations and caveats: Vaccine recipients and placebo recipients showed similar non-spike TCR breadth.

A single count supports this clone. Its cognate antigen is unknown. Only in-frame clones appear in the TCRdb table, and some are missing; sequencing was by immunoSEQ multiplex PCR. The sample yields roughly 380,000 clones, 87% seen once. With V trimmed by 0 bases and J by 9 bases, 4 bases remained unmatched. This CDR3 region has 12 residues. Germline CDR1 is GTSNPN and CDR2 is SVGIG (reference sequence). Treatment noted: around 19 received Ad26.COV2.S at low or high dose, single or two shots; about 5 received placebo; per-sample allocation not given. After the first vaccine or placebo injection, samples were drawn on day 63.

The J gene is TRBJ1-2, the V gene TRBV30; TRBD1 matches 7 bases. The sequences come from peripheral blood, collected in a trial of Ad26.COV2.S vaccine versus placebo. This TCR was sampled from a person between 18 and 60 years old who received the Ad26.COV2.S COVID-19 vaccine or a placebo. The CDR3 DNA follows: TGTGCCTGGAGTGTCAGGGGGGATAGCTACACCTTC. This gives the protein CAWSVRGDSYTF.